This TCR beta chain was captured by sequencing in a study of response to subunit inactivated influenza vaccine. The CDR3 is made up of 14 amino acids. Trimming removed 6 bases at V and 0 bases at J, with 12 bases between. Germline lookup yields CDR1 LNHDA and CDR2 SQIVND (reference sequence). MiXCR, applied by TCRdb to the RT-PCR reads, yields one record per CDR3 protein. The table includes hundreds of thousands of distinct CDR3 sequences, about 25% detected once. The chain joins TRBV19 to TRBJ2-7; D remains ambiguous. This sequence was found in a man in his fifties or sixties who received an inactivated influenza vaccine. The specimen was CD4+ T cells sorted from PBMCs, collected 5 to 6 days after vaccination. The CDR3 DNA sequence: TGTGCCAGTAGGGCTAGTGCCTCCTCCTACGAGCAGTACTTC. This translates into CASRASASSYEQYF.